These 4 T cell receptor beta chains were all obtained from the same sample, sequenced in a study of T cells in women clearing cervical HPV infection. Profiled with immunoSEQ multiplex PCR; TCRdb holds only in-frame clones, not every one. Recorded for this sample: tens of thousands of clones. Sample: blood buffy coat. These receptors came from a woman aged 18 to 75 with a cervical HPV16 infection that either progressed to CIN3+ or cleared (not recorded which).

With respect to this clone: The read ends 3 residues before the CDR3 terminus; that terminus is restored from the germline J gene. The chain employs TRBV7-3 and TRBJ2-1; TRBD1 might be the D (5 bases). The germline gives CDR1 SGHTA, CDR2 FQGTGA. V lost 6 bases and J 0 bases, leaving 12 bases between the germline ends. This CDR3 spans 15 amino acids. The CDR3 bases that were read are TGTGCCAGCAGTCGGCAGGGCAGCTCCTACAATGAG. The encoded protein is CASSRQGSSYNE. The full CDR3 is CASSRQGSSYNEQFF.

As concerns this clone: The sequenced fragment ends 3 residues before the CDR3 boundary, so the rest is inferred from the germline J gene. The genes are TRBV2 and TRBJ1-1; the D gene is possibly TRBD1 (5 bases). CDR1 and CDR2 from the germline V gene are SNHLY and FYNNEI. V lost 2 bases and J lost 6, with 16 bases in between. The CDR3 loop spans 15 amino acids. CDR3 bases read: TGTGCCAGCAGTGAACCCGTAGGGGATCGGGCTGAA. This encodes CASSEPVGDRAE. The entire CDR3 is CASSEPVGDRAEAFF.

Note on this clone: An end of the junction does not agree with germline; a read error may underlie this. Coverage ceases 3 residues before the CDR3 finishes, and the germline J gene fills in the end. This chain uses TRBV5-6 with TRBJ2-2, with D possibly TRBD2 on 6 matching bases. This CDR3 contains 12 residues. Germline CDR1 SGHDT, CDR2 YYEEEE. CDR3 sequence reads: CASSLGTGGLFF. Partial CDR3 DNA: TGTGCCAGCAGCTTGGGTACCGGGGGG. Full variable domain (missing parts from reference TRBV5-6 and TRBJ2-2): DAGVTQSPTHLIKTRGQQVTLRCSPKSGHDTVSWYQQALGQGPQFIFQYYEEEERQRGNFPDRFSGHQFPNYSSELNVNALLLGDSALYLCASSLGTGGLFFGEGSRLTVL.

Remarks on this clone: The read falls 3 residues short of the CDR3 end, and the missing part is taken from the germline J gene. The V and J genes are TRBV6-1 and TRBJ1-5; D might be TRBD1 (6 bases). The CDR3 sequence is 14 residues long. The V gene's germline CDR1 is MNHNS and CDR2 SASEGT. With 4 bases removed from V and 5 bases from J, the gap between germline ends came to 12 bases. CDR3 DNA, as far as it was read: TGTGCCAGCAGTGTGGACAGCCCCTATCAGCCC. Amino acids: CASSVDSPYQP. The whole CDR3 is CASSVDSPYQPQHF.